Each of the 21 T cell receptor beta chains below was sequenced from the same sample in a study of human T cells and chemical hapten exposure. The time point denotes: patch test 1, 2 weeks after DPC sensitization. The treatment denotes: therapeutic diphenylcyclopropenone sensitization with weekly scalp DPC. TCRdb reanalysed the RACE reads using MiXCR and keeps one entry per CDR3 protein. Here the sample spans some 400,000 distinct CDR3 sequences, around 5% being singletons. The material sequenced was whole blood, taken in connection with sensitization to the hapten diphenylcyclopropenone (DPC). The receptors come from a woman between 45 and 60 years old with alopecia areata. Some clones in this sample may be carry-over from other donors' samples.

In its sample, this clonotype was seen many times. The chain's CDR3 is CAWSVRSKTGTGELFF. Here the CDR3 DNA reads TGTGCCTGGAGTGTACGTTCGAAGACAGGGACCGGGGAGCTGTTTTTT. The chain recombines TRBV30 with TRBJ2-2, with 7 bases lining up with TRBD1. There are 16 residues in the CDR3. Germline V gives CDR1 GTSNPN, CDR2 SVGIG (reference sequence). The J segment lost 5 bases and the V segment lost 0 bases, leaving 9 bases of the junction unmatched.

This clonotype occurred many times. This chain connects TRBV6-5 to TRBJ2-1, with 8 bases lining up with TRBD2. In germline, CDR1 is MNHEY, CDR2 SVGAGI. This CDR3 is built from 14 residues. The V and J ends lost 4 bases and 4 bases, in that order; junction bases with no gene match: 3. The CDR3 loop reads CASSLIAGYNEQFF. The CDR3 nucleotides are TGTGCCAGCAGTTTGATAGCGGGATACAATGAGCAGTTCTTC.

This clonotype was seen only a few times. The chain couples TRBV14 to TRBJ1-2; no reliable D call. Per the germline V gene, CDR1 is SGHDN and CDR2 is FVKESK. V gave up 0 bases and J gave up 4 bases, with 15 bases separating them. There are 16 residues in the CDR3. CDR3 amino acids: CASSQDRWDKVYGYTF. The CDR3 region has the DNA TGTGCCAGCAGCCAAGATCGGTGGGATAAGGTCTATGGCTACACCTTC.

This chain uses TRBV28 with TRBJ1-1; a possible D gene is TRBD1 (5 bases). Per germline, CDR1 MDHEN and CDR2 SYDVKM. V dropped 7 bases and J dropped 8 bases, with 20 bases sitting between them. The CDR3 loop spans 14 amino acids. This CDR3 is CASTPSGTAREAFF. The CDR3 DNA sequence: TGTGCCAGCACCCCATCGGGGACGGCACGCGAAGCTTTCTTT.

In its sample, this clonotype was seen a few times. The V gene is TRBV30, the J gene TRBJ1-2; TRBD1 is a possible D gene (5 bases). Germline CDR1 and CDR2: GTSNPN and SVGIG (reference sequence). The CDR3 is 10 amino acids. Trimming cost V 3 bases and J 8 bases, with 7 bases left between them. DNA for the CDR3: TGTGCCTGGAGAGGGGACGGCTACACCTTC. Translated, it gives CAWRGDGYTF.

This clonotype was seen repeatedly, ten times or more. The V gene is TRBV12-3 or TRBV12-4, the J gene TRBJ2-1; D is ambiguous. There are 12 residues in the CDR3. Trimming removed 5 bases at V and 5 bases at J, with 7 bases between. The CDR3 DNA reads TGTGCCAGCAGTGCCCTCCACAATGAGCAGTTCTTC. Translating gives CASSALHNEQFF.

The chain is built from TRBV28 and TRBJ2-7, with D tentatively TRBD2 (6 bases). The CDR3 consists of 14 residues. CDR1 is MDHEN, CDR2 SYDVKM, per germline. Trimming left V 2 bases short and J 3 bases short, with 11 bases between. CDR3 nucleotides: TGTGCCAGCAGTTTACTAGCGACCATCTACGAGCAGTACTTC. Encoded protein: CASSLLATIYEQYF. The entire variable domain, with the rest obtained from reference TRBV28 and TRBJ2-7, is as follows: DVKVTQSSRYLVKRTGEKVFLECVQDMDHENMFWYRQDPGLGLRLIYFSYDVKMKEKGDIPEGYSVSREKKERFSLILESASTNQTSMYLCASSLLATIYEQYFGPGTRLTVT.

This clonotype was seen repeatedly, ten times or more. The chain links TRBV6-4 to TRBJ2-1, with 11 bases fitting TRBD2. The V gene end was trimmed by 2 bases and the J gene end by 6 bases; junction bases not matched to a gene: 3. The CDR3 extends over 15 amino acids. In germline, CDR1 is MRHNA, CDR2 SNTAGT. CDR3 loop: CASSDRGTSGNEQFF. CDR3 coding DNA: TGTGCCAGCAGTGACAGGGGGACTAGCGGCAATGAGCAGTTCTTC.

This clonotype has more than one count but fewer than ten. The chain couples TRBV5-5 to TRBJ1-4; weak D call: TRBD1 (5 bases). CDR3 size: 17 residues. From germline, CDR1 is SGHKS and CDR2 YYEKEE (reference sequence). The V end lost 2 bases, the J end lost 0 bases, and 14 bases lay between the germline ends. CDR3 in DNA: TGTGCCAGCAGCTTTCATCAGGGATCTGCAACTAATGAAAAACTGTTTTTT. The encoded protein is CASSFHQGSATNEKLFF.

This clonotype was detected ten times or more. CDR3 region: CSVFRGGREQFF. CDR3 nucleotides: TGCAGCGTTTTTAGGGGGGGGCGTGAGCAGTTCTTC. The V and J genes are TRBV29-1 and TRBJ2-1; tentatively, D is TRBD2 (7 bases). Trimming pared 5 bases from V and 9 bases from J, leaving 14 bases between. There are 12 residues in the CDR3. Germline assignment: CDR1 SQVTM and CDR2 ANQGSEA.

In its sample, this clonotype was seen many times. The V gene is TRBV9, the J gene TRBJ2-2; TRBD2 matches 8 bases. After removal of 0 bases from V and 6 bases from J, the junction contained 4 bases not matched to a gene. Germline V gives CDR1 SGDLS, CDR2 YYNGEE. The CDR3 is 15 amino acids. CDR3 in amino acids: CASSVAGGAAGELFF. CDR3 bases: TGTGCCAGCAGCGTAGCCGGGGGGGCAGCCGGGGAGCTGTTTTTT.

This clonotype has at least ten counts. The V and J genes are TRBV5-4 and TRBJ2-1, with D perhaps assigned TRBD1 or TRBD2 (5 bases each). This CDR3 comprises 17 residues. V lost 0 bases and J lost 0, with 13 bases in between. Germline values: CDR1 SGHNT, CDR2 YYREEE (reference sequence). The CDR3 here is CASSLAPGPSSYNEQFF. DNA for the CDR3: TGTGCCAGCAGCTTGGCGCCGGGACCATCCTCCTACAATGAGCAGTTCTTC.

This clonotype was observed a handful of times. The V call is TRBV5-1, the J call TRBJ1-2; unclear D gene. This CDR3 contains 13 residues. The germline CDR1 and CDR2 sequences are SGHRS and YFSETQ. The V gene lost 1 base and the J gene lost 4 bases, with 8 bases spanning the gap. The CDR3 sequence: CASSLSQSYGYTF. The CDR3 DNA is TGCGCCAGCAGCTTGTCACAGTCCTATGGCTACACCTTC.

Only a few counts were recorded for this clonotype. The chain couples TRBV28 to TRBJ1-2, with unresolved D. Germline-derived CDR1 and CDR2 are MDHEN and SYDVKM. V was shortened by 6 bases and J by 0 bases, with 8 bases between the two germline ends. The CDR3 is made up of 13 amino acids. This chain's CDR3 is CASRGPPNYGYTF. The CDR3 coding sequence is TGTGCCAGCAGGGGCCCCCCTAACTATGGCTACACCTTC.

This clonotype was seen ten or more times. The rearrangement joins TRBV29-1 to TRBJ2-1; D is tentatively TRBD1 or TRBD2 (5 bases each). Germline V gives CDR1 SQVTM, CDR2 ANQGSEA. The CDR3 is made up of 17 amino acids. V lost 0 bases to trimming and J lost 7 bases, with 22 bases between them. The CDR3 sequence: CSVEDRGTAPRSNEQFF. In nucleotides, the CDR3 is TGCAGCGTTGAAGATAGAGGGACCGCGCCTCGGTCAAATGAGCAGTTCTTC.

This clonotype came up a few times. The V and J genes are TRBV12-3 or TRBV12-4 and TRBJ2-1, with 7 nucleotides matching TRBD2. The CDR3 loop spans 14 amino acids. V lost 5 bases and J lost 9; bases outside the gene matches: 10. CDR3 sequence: CASSDPGRAIEQFF. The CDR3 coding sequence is TGTGCCAGCAGTGACCCAGGGAGGGCCATTGAGCAGTTCTTC.

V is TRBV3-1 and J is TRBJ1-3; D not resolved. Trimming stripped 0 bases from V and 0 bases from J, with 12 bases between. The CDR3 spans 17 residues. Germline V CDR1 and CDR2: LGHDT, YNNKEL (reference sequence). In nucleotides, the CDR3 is TGTGCCAGCAGCCAAGATTTTGGACGGAGCTCTGGAAACACCATATATTTT. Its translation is CASSQDFGRSSGNTIYF. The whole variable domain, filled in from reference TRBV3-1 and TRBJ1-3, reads DTAVSQTPKYLVTQMGNDKSIKCEQNLGHDTMYWYKQDSKKFLKIMFSYNNKELIINETVPNRFSPKSPDKAHLNLHINSLELGDSAVYFCASSQDFGRSSGNTIYFGEGSWLTVV.

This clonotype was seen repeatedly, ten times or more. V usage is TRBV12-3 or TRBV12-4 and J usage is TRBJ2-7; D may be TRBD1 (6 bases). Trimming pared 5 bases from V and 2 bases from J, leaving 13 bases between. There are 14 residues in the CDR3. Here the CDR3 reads CASSPAGQTYEQYF. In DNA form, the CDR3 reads TGTGCCAGCAGTCCGGCTGGACAGACCTACGAGCAGTACTTC.

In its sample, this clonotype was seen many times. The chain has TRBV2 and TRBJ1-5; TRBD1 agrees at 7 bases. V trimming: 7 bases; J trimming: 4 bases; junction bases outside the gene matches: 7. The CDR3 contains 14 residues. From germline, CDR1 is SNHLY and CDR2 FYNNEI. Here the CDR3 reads CASNLGQANQPQHF. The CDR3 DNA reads TGTGCCAGCAACCTTGGACAGGCTAATCAGCCCCAGCATTTT.

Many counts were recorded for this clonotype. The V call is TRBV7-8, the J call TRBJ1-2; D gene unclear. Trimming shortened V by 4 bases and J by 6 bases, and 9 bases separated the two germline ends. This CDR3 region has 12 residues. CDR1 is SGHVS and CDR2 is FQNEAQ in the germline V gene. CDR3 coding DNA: TGTGCCAGCAGCTCCGGACCTAATGGCTACACCTTC. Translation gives CASSSGPNGYTF.

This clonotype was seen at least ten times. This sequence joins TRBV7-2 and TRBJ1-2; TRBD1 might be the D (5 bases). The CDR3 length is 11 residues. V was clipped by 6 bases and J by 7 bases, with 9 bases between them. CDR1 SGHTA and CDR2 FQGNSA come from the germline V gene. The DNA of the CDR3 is TGTGCCAGCAGGGGGGGTCTTGGCTACACCTTC. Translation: CASRGGLGYTF.